This note documents a single TCR beta chain sequence. The target antigen is unknown. Sequencing targeted TCR beta in blood CD8+ and CD4+ T cells. FACS was used to enrich TEMRA cells, whereas the CD8+ and CD4+ T cells were obtained by negative isolation. The data derive from a study of CD8 T cells in Susac syndrome. With random hexamers, 0.5 to 1 ug RNA was reverse transcribed. The CDR3 of TCR beta was amplified by immunoSEQ multiplex PCR across 54 Vbeta and 13 Jbeta. TCRdb reprocessed the immunoSEQ multiplex PCR reads via MiXCR and lists one record per CDR3 protein. The table includes 100,000 to 150,000 distinct CDR3 sequences, roughly 96% detected once. General study points: The study recognized that its TCR sequencing and HLA analysis covered a relatively small number of individuals.

V was clipped by 8 bases and J by 4 bases, with 8 bases between them. This CDR3 has 11 amino acids. The germline V gene encodes CDR1 MNHEY and CDR2 SVGAGI. Sequenced: CD4+ T cells from PBMCs. This chain uses TRBV6-5 with TRBJ1-2; D is uncertain. This clonotype was sampled from a human donor in good health. CDR3 coding DNA: TGTGCCAGCGGAGGATTCTATGGCTACACCTTC. This encodes CASGGFYGYTF.